Detailed here is one T cell receptor (beta chain). The repertoire was sequenced with immunoSEQ multiplex PCR; TCRdb's copy has only in-frame clones and lacks some. The sample includes approximately 70,000 clones, around 90% of them seen just once. This specimen belongs to a study of T cell changes during pregnancy in multiple sclerosis. The sequencing here drew on peripheral blood, taken in the first trimester of pregnancy. The source is a female donor in good health, enrolled as a control in a pregnancy study.

CDR3 DNA: TGTGCCAGCAGGGTTTCCGGACTAGCGGAAGGCGGGGAGCTGTTTTTT. The encoded protein is CASRVSGLAEGGELFF. The genes are TRBV7-9 and TRBJ2-2, with 10 bases aligning to TRBD2. V trimming: 6 bases; J trimming: 7 bases; junction bases outside the gene matches: 11. The CDR3 runs to 16 residues. Germline-derived CDR1 and CDR2 are SEHNR and FQNEAQ (reference sequence).